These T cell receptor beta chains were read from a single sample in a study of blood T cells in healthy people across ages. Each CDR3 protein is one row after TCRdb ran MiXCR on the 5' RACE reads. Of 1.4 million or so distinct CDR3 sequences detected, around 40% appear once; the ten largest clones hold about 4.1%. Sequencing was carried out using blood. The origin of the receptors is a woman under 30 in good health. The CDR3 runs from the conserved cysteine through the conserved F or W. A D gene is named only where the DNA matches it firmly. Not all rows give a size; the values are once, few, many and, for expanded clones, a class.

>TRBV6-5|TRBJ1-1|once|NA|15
TGTGCCAGCAGTTACGGGGACGGGGGGAACACTGAAGCTTTCTTT
CASSYGDGGNTEAFF
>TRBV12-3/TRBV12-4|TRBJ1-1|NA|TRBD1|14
TGTGCCAGCAGGCGAGGACAGGTGAACACTGAAGCTTTCTTT
CASRRGQVNTEAFF
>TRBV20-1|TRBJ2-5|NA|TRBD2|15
TGCAGTGCTAGACCGGTAGCGGGGCGGGGAGAGACCCAGTACTTC
CSARPVAGRGETQYF
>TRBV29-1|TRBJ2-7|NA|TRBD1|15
TGCAGCGTTGAAATGTGGGTTCCGACAGGGACCGAGCAGTACTTC
CSVEMWVPTGTEQYF
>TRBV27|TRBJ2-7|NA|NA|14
TGTGCCAGCAGCCGAGGACCCAGGCGCTACGAGCAGTACTTC
CASSRGPRRYEQYF
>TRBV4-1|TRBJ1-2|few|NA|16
TGCGCCAGCACCAATTCTGAATACCTCGACATAAGTGGCTACACCTTC
CASTNSEYLDISGYTF
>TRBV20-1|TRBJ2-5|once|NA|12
TGCAATGCCCGAACGGAGCTCAATGAGCAGTACTTC
CNARTELNEQYF
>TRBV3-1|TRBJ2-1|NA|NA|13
TGTGCCAGCAGCCAAGATCTGCGCGTTGAGCAGTTCTTC
CASSQDLRVEQFF
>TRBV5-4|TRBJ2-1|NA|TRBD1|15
TGTGCCAGCAGCGTGGACAGGGGCCTTGACAATGAGCAGTTCTTC
CASSVDRGLDNEQFF
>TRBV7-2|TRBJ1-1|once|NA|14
TGTGCCAGCGGGACCCCGGGGGGGAACACTGAAGCTTTCTTT
CASGTPGGNTEAFF
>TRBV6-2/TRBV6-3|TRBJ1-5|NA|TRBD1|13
TGTGCCAGCAGTTACGGACAGGGGCAGCCCCAGCATTTT
CASSYGQGQPQHF
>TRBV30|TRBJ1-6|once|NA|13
TGTGCCTGGAGGAGAGAGGGGTATTCACCCCTCCACTTT
CAWRREGYSPLHF
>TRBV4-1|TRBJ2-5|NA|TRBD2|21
TGCGCCAGCAGCCAAGAGACTAGCGGGAGGCTCGCTGCGATCAACTACAATGAGCAGTACTTC
CASSQETSGRLAAINYNEQYF
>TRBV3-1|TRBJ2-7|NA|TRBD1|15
TGTGCCAGCAGCCATTGGGACAGGGAAGGTCACGAGCAGTACTTC
CASSHWDREGHEQYF
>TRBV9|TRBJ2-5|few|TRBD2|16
TGTGCCAGCAGCCTCGGACTAGCGGGAGGTCCCGAGACCCAGTACTTC
CASSLGLAGGPETQYF
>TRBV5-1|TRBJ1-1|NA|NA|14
TGCGCCAGCAACCCACAGGGTCGGGGCACTGAAGCTTTCTTT
CASNPQGRGTEAFF
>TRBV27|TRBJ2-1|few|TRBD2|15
TGTGCCAGCAGTCTTAGCGGGAGTATCTACAATGAGCAGTTCTTC
CASSLSGSIYNEQFF
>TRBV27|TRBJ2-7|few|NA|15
TGTGCCAGCAGTTTACGGACCCCCGTGGCCTACGAGCAGTACTTC
CASSLRTPVAYEQYF
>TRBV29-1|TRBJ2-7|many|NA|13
TGCAGCGTCGCGAGGACATCGTCCTACGAGCAGTACTTC
CSVARTSSYEQYF
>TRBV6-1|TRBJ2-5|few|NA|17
TGTGCCAGCAGTGAAGCGGGGCGTAAGTTGGACCAAGAGACCCAGTACTTC
CASSEAGRKLDQETQYF
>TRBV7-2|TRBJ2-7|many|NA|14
TGTGCCAGCAGCTTAGGTGCGGGCGGAACCCTTCGGTACTTC
CASSLGAGGTLRYF
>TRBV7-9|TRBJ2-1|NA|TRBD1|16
TGTGCCAGCAGCCCCAACCCGGGACAGGGCTTAAATGAGCAGTTCTTC
CASSPNPGQGLNEQFF
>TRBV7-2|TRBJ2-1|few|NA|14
TGTGCCAGCACCAGGGTGATAGGAGTCAATGAGCAGTTCTTC
CASTRVIGVNEQFF
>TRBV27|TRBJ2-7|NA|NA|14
TGTGCCAGCAGTTTACGACAGGACGCCTACGAGCAGTACTTC
CASSLRQDAYEQYF
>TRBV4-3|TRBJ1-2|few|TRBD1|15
TGCGCCAGCAGCCAGGGGACAGGGGGGGTCTATGGCTACACCTTC
CASSQGTGGVYGYTF
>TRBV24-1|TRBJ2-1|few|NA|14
TGTGCCACCAGTGATTCCACCCACGGCAATGAGCAGTTCTTC
CATSDSTHGNEQFF
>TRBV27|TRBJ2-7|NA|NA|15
TGTGCCAGCAGCCATGGGTGGGCAGTAGCCTACGAGCAGTACTTC
CASSHGWAVAYEQYF
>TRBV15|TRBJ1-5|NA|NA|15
TGTGCCACCAGCAGCGCGACAGTGATTAATCAGCCCCAGCATTTT
CATSSATVINQPQHF
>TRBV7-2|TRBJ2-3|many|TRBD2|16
TGTGCCAGCAGCTTGGGCGGGACTAGCGGAGCAGATACGCAGTATTTT
CASSLGGTSGADTQYF
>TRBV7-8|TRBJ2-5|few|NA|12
TGTGCCAGCAGCCCCTTAGCAGAGACCCAGTACTTC
CASSPLAETQYF
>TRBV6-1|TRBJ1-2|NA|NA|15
TGTGCCAGCAGACGATTGGACAGCATCTTCTATGGCTACACCTTC
CASRRLDSIFYGYTF
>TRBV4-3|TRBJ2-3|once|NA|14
TGCGCCAGCAGCCAAGGCGGGACCACCCGTACGCAGTATTTT
CASSQGGTTRTQYF
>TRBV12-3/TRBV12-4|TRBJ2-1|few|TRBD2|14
TGTGCCAGCAGTTTAACTAGCGGGCTCAATGAGCAGTTCTTC
CASSLTSGLNEQFF
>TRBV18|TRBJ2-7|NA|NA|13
TGTGCCAGCTCACCCGCTCGGGATAACGAGCAGTACTTC
CASSPARDNEQYF
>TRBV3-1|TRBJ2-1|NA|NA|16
TGTGCCAGCAGCCAGTCGGGACTGACGGCCCTTGCTGAGCAGTTCTTC
CASSQSGLTALAEQFF
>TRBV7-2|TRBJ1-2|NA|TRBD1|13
TGTGCCAGCAGCATGCAGGGGGGGTATGGCTACACCTTC
CASSMQGGYGYTF
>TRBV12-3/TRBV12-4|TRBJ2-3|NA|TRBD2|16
TGTGCCAGCAGCCCGGGACTAGCGGGAGTACGAGATACGCAGTATTTT
CASSPGLAGVRDTQYF
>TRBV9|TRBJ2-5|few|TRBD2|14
TGTGCCAGCAGCGTAGCAGCGGGGGGTGAGACCCAGTACTTC
CASSVAAGGETQYF
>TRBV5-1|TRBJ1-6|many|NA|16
TGCGCCAGCAGCGTCCGGGACACAGGAGTTGATTCACCCCTCCACTTT
CASSVRDTGVDSPLHF
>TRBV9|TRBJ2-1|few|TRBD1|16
TGTGCCAGCAGCGCGTCGGGACAGGGGTGGACAATGGACCAGTTCTTC
CASSASGQGWTMDQFF
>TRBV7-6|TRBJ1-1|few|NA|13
TGTGCCAGCAGCCTCCTCCCCAACACTGAAGCTTTCTTT
CASSLLPNTEAFF
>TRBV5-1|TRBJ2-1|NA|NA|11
TGCGCCAGCGAAAATTACAGTGAGCAGTTCTTC
CASENYSEQFF